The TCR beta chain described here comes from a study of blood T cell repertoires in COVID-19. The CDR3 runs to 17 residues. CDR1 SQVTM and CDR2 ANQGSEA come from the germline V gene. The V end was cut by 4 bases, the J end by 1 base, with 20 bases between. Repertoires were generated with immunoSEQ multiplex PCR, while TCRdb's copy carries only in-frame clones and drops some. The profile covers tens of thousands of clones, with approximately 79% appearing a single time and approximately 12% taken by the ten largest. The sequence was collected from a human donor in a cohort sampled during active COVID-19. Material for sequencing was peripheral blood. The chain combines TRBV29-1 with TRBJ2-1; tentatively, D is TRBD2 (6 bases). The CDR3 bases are TGCAGCGTTGTAGGGGATGGGATCGGGGGTTCCTACAATGAGCAGTTCTTC. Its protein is CSVVGDGIGGSYNEQFF.